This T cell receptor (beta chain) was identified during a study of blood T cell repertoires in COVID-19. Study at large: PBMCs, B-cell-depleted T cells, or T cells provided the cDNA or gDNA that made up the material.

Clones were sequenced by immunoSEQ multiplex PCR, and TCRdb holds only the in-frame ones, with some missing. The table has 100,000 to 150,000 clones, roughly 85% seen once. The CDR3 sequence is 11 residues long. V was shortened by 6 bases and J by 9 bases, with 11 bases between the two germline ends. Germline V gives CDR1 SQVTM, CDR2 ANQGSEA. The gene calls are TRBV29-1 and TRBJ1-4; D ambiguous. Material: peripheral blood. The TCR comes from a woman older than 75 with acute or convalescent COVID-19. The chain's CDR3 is CSVQYMKKLFF. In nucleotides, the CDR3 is TGCAGCGTCCAGTATATGAAAAAACTGTTTTTT.